The source of this T cell receptor (beta chain) is a study of blood T cell repertoires in COVID-19. Study background: COVID-19 samples from acute and convalescent phases originated in the United States, Italy and Spain. The analysed material was cDNA or gDNA that came from T cells, B-cell-depleted T cells, or PBMCs.

Per the germline V gene, CDR1 is SGDLS and CDR2 is YYNGEE. The CDR3 is 15 amino acids. Trimming removed 0 bases from V and 5 bases from J; junction bases left unmatched: 6. Study processing details: Using reference gene primer amplification, nucleated cell counts were estimated. TCRdb's copy holds only in-frame clones and misses some; the assay was immunoSEQ multiplex PCR. The V and J calls and clone size are taken from that table; D and trimming were inferred from the DNA. The sample records about 28,000 clones, 87% being singletons. This TCR derives from a man in his 60s with active COVID-19. Sequences were obtained from peripheral blood. This chain joins TRBV9 and TRBJ1-2, with 8 positions matching TRBD1. CDR3 coding DNA: TGTGCCAGCAGCGTAGAAAGCAGGGGGCTTTATGGCTACACCTTC. It is translated as CASSVESRGLYGYTF.